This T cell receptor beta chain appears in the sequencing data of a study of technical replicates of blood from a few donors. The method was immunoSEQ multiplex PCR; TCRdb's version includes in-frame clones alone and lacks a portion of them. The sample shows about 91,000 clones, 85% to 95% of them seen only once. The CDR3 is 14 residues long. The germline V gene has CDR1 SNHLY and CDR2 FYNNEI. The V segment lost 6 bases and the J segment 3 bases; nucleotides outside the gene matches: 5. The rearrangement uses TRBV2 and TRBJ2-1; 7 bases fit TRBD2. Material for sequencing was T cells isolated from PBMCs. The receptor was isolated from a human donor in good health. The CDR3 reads CASSAGLFYNEQFF. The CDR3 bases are TGTGCCAGCAGCGCGGGACTATTCTACAATGAGCAGTTCTTC.